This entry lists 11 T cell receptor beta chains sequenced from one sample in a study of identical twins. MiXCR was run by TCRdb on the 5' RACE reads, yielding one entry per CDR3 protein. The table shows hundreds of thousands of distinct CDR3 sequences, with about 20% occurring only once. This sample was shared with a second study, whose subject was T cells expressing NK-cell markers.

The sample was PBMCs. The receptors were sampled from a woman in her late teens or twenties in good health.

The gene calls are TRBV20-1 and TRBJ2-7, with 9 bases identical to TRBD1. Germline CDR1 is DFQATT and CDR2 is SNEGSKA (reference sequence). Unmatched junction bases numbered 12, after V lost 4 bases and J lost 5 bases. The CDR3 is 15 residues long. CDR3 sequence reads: CSANPGTGPLDEQYF. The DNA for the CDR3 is TGCAGTGCTAACCCCGGGACAGGGCCTTTGGACGAGCAGTACTTC.

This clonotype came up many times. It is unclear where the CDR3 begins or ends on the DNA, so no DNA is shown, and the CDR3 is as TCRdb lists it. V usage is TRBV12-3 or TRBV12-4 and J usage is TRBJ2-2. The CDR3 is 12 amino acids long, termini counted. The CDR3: CASSFGAGELFF.

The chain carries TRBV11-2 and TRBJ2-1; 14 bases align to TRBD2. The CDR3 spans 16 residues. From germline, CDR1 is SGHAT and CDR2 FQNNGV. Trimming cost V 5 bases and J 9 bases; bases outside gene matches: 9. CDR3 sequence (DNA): TGTGCCAGCAGCCCGAGACTAGCGGGAGGGCCGGTTGAGCAGTTCTTC. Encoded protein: CASSPRLAGGPVEQFF.

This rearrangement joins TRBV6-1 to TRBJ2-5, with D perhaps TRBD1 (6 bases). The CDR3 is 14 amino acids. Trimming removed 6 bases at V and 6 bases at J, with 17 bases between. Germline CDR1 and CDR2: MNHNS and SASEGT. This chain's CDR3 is CASSPSGRGKTQYF. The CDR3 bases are TGTGCCAGCAGCCCCTCGGGCAGGGGAAAGACCCAGTACTTC.

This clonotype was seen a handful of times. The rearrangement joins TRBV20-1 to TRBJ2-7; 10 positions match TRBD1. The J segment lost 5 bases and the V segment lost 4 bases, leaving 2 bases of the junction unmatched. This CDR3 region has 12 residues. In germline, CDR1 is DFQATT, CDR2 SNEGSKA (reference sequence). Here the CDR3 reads CSATDRGDEQYF. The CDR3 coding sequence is TGCAGTGCTACGGACAGGGGGGACGAGCAGTACTTC.

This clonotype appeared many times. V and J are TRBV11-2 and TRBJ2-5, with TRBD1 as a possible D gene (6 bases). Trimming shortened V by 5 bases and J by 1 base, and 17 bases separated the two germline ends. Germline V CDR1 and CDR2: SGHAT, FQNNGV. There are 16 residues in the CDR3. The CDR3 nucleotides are TGTGCCAGCAGCGTAGCCGTCACAGGGCCCCAAGAGACCCAGTACTTC. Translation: CASSVAVTGPQETQYF.

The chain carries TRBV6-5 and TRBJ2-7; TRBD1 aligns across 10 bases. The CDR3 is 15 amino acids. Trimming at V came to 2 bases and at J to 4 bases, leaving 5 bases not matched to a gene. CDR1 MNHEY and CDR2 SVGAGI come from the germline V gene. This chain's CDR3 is CASSYRTGGLYEQYF. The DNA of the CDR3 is TGTGCCAGCAGTTACAGGACAGGGGGTCTATACGAGCAGTACTTC.

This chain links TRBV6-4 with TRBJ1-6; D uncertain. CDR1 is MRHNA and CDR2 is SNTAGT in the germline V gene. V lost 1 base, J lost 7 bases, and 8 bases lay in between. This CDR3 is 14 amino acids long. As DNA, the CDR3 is TGTGCCAGCAGTGACTTGGGAGGAAATTCACCCCTCCACTTT. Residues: CASSDLGGNSPLHF.

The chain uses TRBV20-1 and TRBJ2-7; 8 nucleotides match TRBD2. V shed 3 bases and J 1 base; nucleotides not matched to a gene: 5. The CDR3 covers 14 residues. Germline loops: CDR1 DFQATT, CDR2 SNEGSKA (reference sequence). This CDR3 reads CSARAGGASYEQYF. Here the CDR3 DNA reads TGCAGTGCTAGGGCGGGGGGCGCTTCCTACGAGCAGTACTTC.

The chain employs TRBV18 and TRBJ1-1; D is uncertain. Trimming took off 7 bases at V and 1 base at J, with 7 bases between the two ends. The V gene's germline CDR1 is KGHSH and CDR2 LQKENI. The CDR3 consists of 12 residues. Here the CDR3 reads CASYQPNTEAFF. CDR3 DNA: TGTGCCAGCTACCAGCCGAACACTGAAGCTTTCTTT.

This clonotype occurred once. The CDR3 DNA sequence: TGTGCCAGCAGCCGAGGGCTAGCGGCTGCAGATACGCAGTATTTT. Translation: CASSRGLAAADTQYF. V and J are TRBV11-2 and TRBJ2-3; TRBD2 matches 7 bases. In germline, CDR1 is SGHAT, CDR2 FQNNGV. This CDR3 comprises 15 residues. The ends lost 5 bases at V and 4 bases at J; junction bases unmatched: 9.